What follows are 16 T cell receptor beta chains derived from one specimen sequenced in a study of T cell responses to AZD1222 COVID-19 vaccine. Clones were read by immunoSEQ multiplex PCR, and TCRdb kept only the in-frame ones, dropping some. The repertoire consists of 150,000 or so clones, with more than 70% occurring once and the leading ten covering around 5.9%. Sequenced here: peripheral blood, sampled on day 0 of AZD1222 vaccination. Receptors were obtained from an adult in good health.

The chain uses TRBV6-2 or TRBV6-3 and TRBJ2-7; D call uncertain. V dropped 4 bases and J dropped 5 bases, with 18 bases sitting between them. Germline V gene sequence: CDR1 MNHEY, CDR2 SVGEGT. The CDR3 is 15 residues long. CDR3 bases: TGTGCCAGCAGTTCTTCCTTTTATAAGGGCCACGAGCAGTACTTC. This translates into CASSSSFYKGHEQYF.

The chain joins TRBV9 to TRBJ2-2; no reliable D call. The V gene lost 4 bases and the J gene lost 1 base, with 5 bases spanning the gap. The germline V gene has CDR1 SGDLS and CDR2 YYNGEE. This CDR3 region has 13 residues. Here the CDR3 DNA reads TGTGCCAGCAGCCTTTTGAACACCGGGGAGCTGTTTTTT. This translates into CASSLLNTGELFF. Full variable domain (outside the CDR3, taken from reference TRBV9 and TRBJ2-2): DSGVTQTPKHLITATGQRVTLRCSPRSGDLSVYWYQQSLDQGLQFLIQYYNGEERAKGNILERFSAQQFPDLHSELNLSSLELGDSALYFCASSLLNTGELFFGEGSRLTVL.

The J gene is TRBJ2-5, the V gene TRBV7-2, with 7 bases lining up with TRBD2. With 2 bases clipped from V and 4 bases from J, the junction kept 10 bases outside the gene matches. CDR3 length equals 16 residues. The germline gives CDR1 SGHTA, CDR2 FQGNSA. CDR3 in DNA: TGTGCCAGCAGCTTATTTCCAGCGGGACTGGGAGAGACCCAGTACTTC. Amino acids: CASSLFPAGLGETQYF. Using reference TRBV7-2 and TRBJ2-5 for the parts outside the CDR3, the full variable domain is GAGVSQSPSNKVTEKGKDVELRCDPISGHTALYWYRQSLGQGLEFLIYFQGNSAPDKSGLPSDRFSAERTGGSVSTLTIQRTQQEDSAVYLCASSLFPAGLGETQYFGPGTRLLVL.

The chain is built from TRBV9 and TRBJ1-5, with 12 bases identical to TRBD1. V was pared by 3 bases and J by 1 base, with 5 bases of the junction left unmatched. The germline gives CDR1 SGDLS, CDR2 YYNGEE. This CDR3 is 17 amino acids long. Here the CDR3 DNA reads TGTGCCAGCAGCGAGGGGACAGGGGGCGAGAGCAATCAGCCCCAGCATTTT. The encoded protein is CASSEGTGGESNQPQHF.

The chain combines TRBV5-1 with TRBJ1-1; a possible D gene is TRBD1 (5 bases). The CDR3 contains 14 residues. V was clipped by 4 bases and J by 6 bases, with 16 bases between them. The germline gives CDR1 SGHRS, CDR2 YFSETQ. This CDR3 is CASSGQGGIAEAFF. The CDR3 DNA reads TGCGCCAGCAGCGGGCAGGGAGGTATCGCTGAAGCTTTCTTT.

This rearrangement joins TRBV10-3 to TRBJ1-6; tentatively, D is TRBD1 (5 bases). Trimming took 3 bases from V and 7 from J, leaving 19 bases between them. This CDR3 has 17 residues. Germline lookup yields CDR1 ENHRY and CDR2 SYGVKD. CDR3 sequence: CAISEFGARRRNSPLHF. The CDR3 coding sequence is TGTGCCATCAGTGAATTCGGGGCGAGACGGAGGAATTCACCCCTCCACTTT.

The chain uses TRBV28 and TRBJ2-2; 10 positions match TRBD2. Germline CDR1 and CDR2: MDHEN and SYDVKM. Trimming removed 10 bases from V and 3 bases from J; junction bases left unmatched: 2. There are 13 residues in the CDR3. The CDR3, as DNA: TGTGCCACTGGACTAGCGGACACCGGGGAGCTGTTTTTT. Its protein product is CATGLADTGELFF.

This clone appeared a single time. The CDR3: CASSYLDRRGSPLHF. The CDR3 nucleotides are TGTGCCAGCAGTTACTTAGACCGGAGGGGGTCACCCCTCCACTTT. The genes are TRBV6-2 or TRBV6-3 and TRBJ1-6; a possible D gene is TRBD1 (6 bases). The V and J ends lost 1 base and 10 bases respectively, with 14 bases between them. The CDR3 length is 15 residues. The germline V gene encodes CDR1 MNHEY and CDR2 SVGEGT.

This clone was counted between two and nine times. The rearrangement joins TRBV9 to TRBJ2-7; TRBD1 agrees at 7 bases. The length of the CDR3 is 13 residues. Germline V gene lookup returns CDR1 SGDLS and CDR2 YYNGEE. The V gene end was trimmed by 3 bases and the J gene end by 2 bases; junction bases not matched to a gene: 2. The CDR3 DNA reads as TGTGCCAGCAGCGGGGGACAGACCTACGAGCAGTACTTC. Its translation: CASSGGQTYEQYF.

V is TRBV5-1 and J is TRBJ1-1; D unclear. CDR1 and CDR2 (germline): SGHRS, YFSETQ. V gave up 0 bases and J gave up 4 bases, with 10 bases separating them. The CDR3 length is 14 residues. The CDR3 reads CASSLDPYGTEAFF. CDR3 coding DNA: TGCGCCAGCAGCTTGGATCCTTATGGCACTGAAGCTTTCTTT.

This chain connects TRBV14 to TRBJ1-2; D is unresolved. The CDR3 sequence is 13 residues long. Trimming cost V 2 bases and J 7 bases, with 11 bases left between them. Germline V lookup: CDR1 SGHDN, CDR2 FVKESK. DNA for the CDR3: TGTGCCAGCAGCCAATTTGAGGTCTCTGGCTACACCTTC. Its translation is CASSQFEVSGYTF.

The V gene is TRBV7-6, the J gene TRBJ1-2; TRBD1 matches at 11 bases. J gave up 4 bases and V 5 bases, and 6 bases lay outside the gene matches. CDR3 length: 15 residues. Germline CDR1 reads SGHVS; CDR2 reads FNYEAQ. The chain's CDR3 is CASSPGQGAGYGYTF. DNA of the CDR3: TGTGCCAGCAGCCCAGGACAGGGGGCGGGCTATGGCTACACCTTC.

The CDR3 sequence: CASSSHLGGAVDTQYF. The CDR3 coding sequence is TGTGCCAGCAGCTCGCACCTCGGGGGGGCCGTAGATACGCAGTATTTT. The rearrangement links TRBV7-3 to TRBJ2-3; 8 bases agree with TRBD2. From germline, CDR1 is SGHTA and CDR2 FQGTGA. The CDR3 runs 16 residues. With 4 bases clipped from V and 5 bases from J, the junction kept 11 bases outside the gene matches.

The DNA for the CDR3 is TGTGCCAGTAACCATATAAGCCCAGGGGAGGGTCAGCCCCAGCATTTT. Amino acid sequence: CASNHISPGEGQPQHF. The genes are TRBV19 and TRBJ1-5; TRBD1 might be the D (6 bases). Germline values: CDR1 LNHDA, CDR2 SQIVND (reference sequence). Trimming left V 7 bases short and J 6 bases short, with 22 bases between. The CDR3 runs to 16 residues.

The CDR3 protein is CASSPTGGNEKLFF. CDR3 nucleotide sequence: TGTGCCAGCAGCCCGACAGGGGGGAATGAAAAACTGTTTTTT. The chain couples TRBV9 to TRBJ1-4, with 9 nucleotides matching TRBD1. CDR3 length: 14 amino acids. From germline, CDR1 is SGDLS and CDR2 YYNGEE. The V gene end was trimmed by 4 bases and the J gene end by 5 bases; junction bases not matched to a gene: 3.

V is TRBV5-1 and J is TRBJ1-1, with 10 bases that match TRBD1. V was clipped by 2 bases and J by 9 bases; unmatched bases: 10. Germline-derived CDR1 and CDR2 are SGHRS and YFSETQ. This CDR3 comprises 15 residues. The DNA of the CDR3 is TGCGCCAGCAGCTTTTTACCGGGACAGGGGCGGAAAGCTTTCTTT. Protein sequence: CASSFLPGQGRKAFF.